Sequencing of this TCR beta chain was carried out in a study of cytomegalovirus exposure and HLA in healthy donors (dated 2017 in TCRdb). For context, the study as a whole: An earlier analysis of 587 of the donors reported about 280 Gb of sequence data and 117 million unique TCR beta sequences obtained from some 200 million T cells. To study patterns of TCR occurrence, a later analysis re-analyzed previously published TCR beta repertoires from around 660 donors and added high-resolution HLA genotyping. All discovery cohort repertoires had been generated on a single sequencing platform. To predict cytomegalovirus infection status, the study brought together high-throughput TCR immunosequencing, statistical association of individual TCRs with disease status, and machine learning. Along with the approximately 600-subject first cohort, a separate validation cohort of over a hundred different subjects was used. Four or five DR-DQ haplotypes were handled as single units for association and clustering, since linkage in the cohort was strong. Across roughly 420 genotyped donors of the cohort, an average of about 240,000 unique TCR beta nucleotide sequences per donor were sequenced, and about a sixth of those sequences were non-productive. A later genetic analysis used genome-wide SNP genotypes for about 65% of the roughly 670 donors, treating that subset as a discovery cohort. Rather than using new phenotypic data, the later analysis identified candidate immune exposures from TCR beta sequences and from how often those sequences occurred across donors. The study was designed to test whether signatures of past pathogen exposure could be identified by cataloging public T cell receptors. An earlier analysis of fewer than 750 of the donors used high-throughput TCR beta sequencing to judge whether each TCR beta V gene segment behaved as functional or pseudogenic. Of the approximately 370 genotyped donors, approximately 81% were placed in the genetic ancestry cluster associated with self-reported Caucasian donors. Class I and class II HLA loci were covered by the typing at four-digit resolution. The T cell repertoires of 700 or so subjects were profiled by immunosequencing and related to cytomegalovirus serostatus. The number of typed donors differed by locus: roughly 620-630 for A, B, C, DRB1 and DQB1; 500 to 550 for DQA1; fewer than 610 for DPA1; and 450 to 480 for DPB1. An early release that covered approximately 600 HLA-typed donors contained approximately 300 gigabases of sequencing data and 75 million to 100 million unique TCR sequences. Donor age, sex, ethnicity and CMV serostatus were compiled together with the repertoire data.

To note about this clone: Its binding antigen is unknown.

Libraries came from the immunoSEQ multiplex PCR assay. The multiplex PCR relied on a mix of 60 forward primers for TCR Vbeta segments and 13 reverse primers for TCR Jbeta segments. A multiplex PCR assay on genomic DNA amplified the CDR3 region of rearranged TCR beta genes. On the Illumina HiSeq System, the amplified TCR beta libraries were sequenced as 87-base-pair reads. In the paper's pipeline: In a later analysis, approximately 74 million unique TCR beta chains were counted across the 500 to 700 repertoires, and roughly 10 million of these chains were shared by at least two donors. Raw reads were error-corrected and collapsed into unique sequences with a nearest-neighbor algorithm that merged closely related sequences to remove PCR and sequencing errors. Alignment of CDR3 sequences to IMGT reference sequences was used to assign V, D and J gene segments. For a sequence to be retained, at least a six-nucleotide match to both a V gene segment and a J gene segment was required. Rearrangements were classified as productive when the CDR3 lacked stop codons and remained in frame with V and J, and all other rearrangements were classified as non-productive. Following IMGT convention, CDR3 was defined as the stretch from the second conserved V-encoded cysteine up to the conserved J-encoded phenylalanine. In an earlier analysis of around 540 of the donors, sequences lacking an unambiguous match to a single V gene segment were excluded. In an earlier analysis of 587 of the donors, a V segment was called functional when productive rearrangements were above 56.7%, and segregating when the standard deviation between donors exceeded 5%. A statistical classification framework was developed to diagnose cytomegalovirus status using the catalog of TCR beta chain sequences. V and J gene assignment, in a later analysis, came from comparing TCR nucleotide sequences with IMGT/GENE-DB human TR gene sequences. In a later analysis, CDR3 sequences and most-parsimonious VDJ recombination scenarios were assigned using the TCRdist pipeline. In a later analysis, every TCR beta chain was defined by the combination of its CDR3 amino acid sequence and its V-gene family, and reads without a unique V-gene family were dropped. As a way to deal with suspected cross-contamination and a sequencing artifact, a later analysis dropped 450 to 600 nucleotide sequences that were highly shared and had low generation probability. For each public chain, a later analysis derived a clonal expansion index from normalized ranks of inferred template counts within each repertoire. In a later analysis, generation probabilities were computed with a VDJ recombination model fitted to out-of-frame rearrangements, and the resulting probabilities were checked against IGoR. In a later analysis, TCR-TCR, TCR-HLA and TCR-CMV co-occurrence was scored with hypergeometric tests, and a repertoire-size bias correction was applied to TCR pairs. A later analysis estimated false discovery rates by permuting HLA or CMV assignments 20 times. In a later analysis, co-occurring TCRs were grouped using DBSCAN, with TCRdist sequence similarity added in when clustering inside HLA-allele-positive subsets. Repertoires with fewer than 30,000 or more than 120,000 public chains, plus five repertoires with anomalous nucleotide sharing, were excluded from co-occurrence clustering. TCRdb provides this immuneACCESS table in a form limited to in-frame rearrangements. Some clones are lacking; in checked studies, under half of them reflect an unresolved V gene, and why the rest are absent is not known. That table is the source of V, J and clone size, and D and trimming were worked out from the DNA. The sample table records around 97,000 clones. About 3% of the sample is held by the ten biggest clonotypes.

In total, around 600 healthy bone marrow donors made up the cohort. Cohort members were all nominally healthy when sampled, although unrecorded immune exposures were likely present. The donor was CMV seronegative and belonged to the group of several hundred seronegative cohort members. Each donor provided a peripheral blood sample, and peripheral blood mononuclear cells were used for TCR beta sequencing. Genomic DNA extraction from the blood cell samples was performed with the Qiagen DNeasy Blood Extraction Kit. Study-wide findings and limitations: Correlated functional status among segregating V segments might reflect linkage disequilibrium, but an unknown experimental factor could not be ruled out. In a later analysis, HLA-associated TCR beta chains showed more clonal expansion and lower generation probabilities than non-associated chains that were equally common. In the study, some 160 TCR beta chains were listed as associated with cytomegalovirus. It was suggested by the authors that the approach could potentially be generalized to other disease states and immunological phenotypes. A later genetic analysis associated a missense DCLRE1C variant with V-gene and J-gene trimming of TCR beta chains, and an independent cohort replicated the association. HLA typing was unavailable for some donors at each locus, so association tests used only the typed subset. Strong co-occurrence of HLA alleles, especially DR and DQ, made assigning TCR associations to individual alleles difficult. The only immune exposure information available for the cohort was CMV serostatus. According to a later analysis, most CMV-associated TCR beta chains appeared to be HLA-restricted, and the HLA associations seemed to be driven largely by CMV exposure. Only TCR beta chains were sequenced in this cohort, and the absence of alpha or paired-chain data limited detectable features. The classifier was reported to diagnose cytomegalovirus status with high specificity and sensitivity in both the original and validation cohorts. In a later genetic analysis, fewer N-insertions in productive TCRs were reported among donors in an Asian-associated ancestry cluster than the roughly 710-donor mean. A further reported finding was that TCR beta sequences accurately predicted the HLA-A and HLA-B alleles for most subjects in the first cohort. While some public TCRs were present in many individuals, most TCR sequences turned up only very rarely across donors. In a later analysis, TCR association rates were found to vary across HLA loci, with the most associated TCRs seen for DRB1 alleles and the fewest for HLA-C alleles. In vitro tests confirmed that a few of the cytomegalovirus-associated TCR beta chains recognize cytomegalovirus antigens. Roughly uniform sequencing depth across donors was assumed in presence/absence analyses, although this assumption may not hold. Because counts were too low, some 17 rarely observed V segments, including chromosome 9 orphons, were left out of the earlier analysis of 500 to 650 of the donors. In an earlier analysis of a few hundred of the donors, most TCR beta V segments were observed in productive rearrangements about 87% or about 30% of the time, broadly matching IMGT annotations. Several of the top co-occurrence clusters appeared to be linked to parvovirus B19, influenza, CMV and Epstein-Barr virus, according to a later analysis. At a false discovery rate of 0.05, a later analysis linked under 20,000 TCR beta sequences to specific HLA alleles. A cluster of highly shared sequence variants was judged likely to represent a technical artifact of the sequencing pipeline.

The TCR sequence derives from a man aged 35-49 years in good health and CMV-seronegative. The sample taken for sequencing was PBMCs.

The CDR3 here reads CAWSVGTLKLFF. The nucleotide sequence is given as TGTGCCTGGAGTGTTGGGACTTTGAAACTGTTTTTT. This chain is built from TRBV30 and TRBJ1-4; the D gene is possibly TRBD1, with 5 bases matching. The V end loses 0 bases and the J end loses 11 bases, and a stretch of 10 bases separates them. The germline V gene (reference sequence) provides CDR1 GTSNPN and CDR2 SVGIG. The cysteine opens and the phenylalanine closes a CDR3 of 12 amino acids. Of all the DNA, just the CDR3 is kept, 36 bases in frame from base 1.